The 8 T cell receptor beta chains presented below share a single source sample, sequenced in a study of vaccination and CD4 T cells after COVID-19. These receptors have no identified antigens. Oncomine TCR Beta short-read sequencing was applied to DNA from cultured CD4+ T cells. Each CDR3 protein gets one entry after TCRdb re-called the PCR reads with MiXCR. The sample holds about 9,000 distinct CDR3 sequences, 64% seen once. Treatment specified: roughly ten-day PBMC culture with coronavirus spike peptide pools or control peptides (ViraFEST assay). The specimen sequenced was CD4+ T cells from blood, cultured in vitro. The receptors here all came from a human donor who had recovered from COVID-19.

The chain is built from TRBV28 and TRBJ2-1, with 8 nucleotides matching TRBD1. V shed 3 bases, J shed 0 bases, and the junction held 7 bases outside the gene matches. This CDR3 has 17 amino acids. Germline-derived CDR1 and CDR2 are MDHEN and SYDVKM. The CDR3 loop reads CASSFGGQESSYNEQFF. The CDR3 DNA reads as TGTGCCAGCAGTTTCGGGGGACAGGAGTCCTCCTACAATGAGCAGTTCTTC.

Sample share makes this clonotype large. This sequence joins TRBV6-1 and TRBJ1-1; D possibly corresponds to TRBD1 (5 bases). Germline assignment: CDR1 MNHNS and CDR2 SASEGT. Trimming removed 5 bases at V and 1 base at J, with 8 bases between. CDR3 length: 13 amino acids. For the CDR3, the DNA is TGTGCCAGCAGTATGGGGGGGAACACTGAAGCTTTCTTT. Amino acid sequence: CASSMGGNTEAFF.

The CDR3 DNA reads TGTGCCAGTAGCCATACAGGGGGGAACACTGAAGCTTTCTTT. Its translation is CASSHTGGNTEAFF. V and J are TRBV19 and TRBJ1-1; 8 nucleotides agree with TRBD1. The junction had 4 bases not matched to a gene; V was cut back by 6 bases and J by 1 base. The CDR3 covers 14 residues. Germline V gives CDR1 LNHDA, CDR2 SQIVND (reference sequence).

In this sample, this clonotype turned up once. The chain employs TRBV6-1 and TRBJ1-2; 7 positions match TRBD1. Germline values: CDR1 MNHNS, CDR2 SASEGT. V shed 5 bases, J shed 7 bases, and the junction held 10 bases outside the gene matches. The length of the CDR3 is 14 residues. CDR3 loop: CASSQGTARPGYTF. The CDR3 region has the DNA TGTGCCAGCAGTCAGGGGACAGCTCGCCCTGGCTACACCTTC.

This chain joins TRBV20-1 and TRBJ1-1; the D is unclear. With 0 bases removed from V and 1 base from J, the gap between germline ends came to 9 bases. CDR3 length: 14 amino acids. Germline V gene sequence: CDR1 DFQATT, CDR2 SNEGSKA (reference sequence). This chain's CDR3 is CSARDPRRNTEAFF. The DNA for the CDR3 is TGCAGTGCTAGAGATCCACGGAGGAACACTGAAGCTTTCTTT.

The chain uses TRBV10-3 and TRBJ1-1; maybe TRBD1 (5 bases). Germline values: CDR1 ENHRY, CDR2 SYGVKD. CDR3 length: 14 residues. Trimming took off 2 bases at V and 3 bases at J, with 10 bases between the two ends. CDR3: CAISERGADTEAFF. The DNA for the CDR3 is TGTGCCATCAGTGAGCGGGGCGCAGACACTGAAGCTTTCTTT.

This chain connects TRBV2 to TRBJ2-3; 8 nucleotides match TRBD2. The germline V gene encodes CDR1 SNHLY and CDR2 FYNNEI. The trim removed 4 bases at V and 5 bases at J, leaving 14 bases unmatched. The CDR3 is 17 amino acids. CDR3 bases: TGTGCCAGCAGTGCCGGGCTCTATAGCGGGGAGGAAGATACGCAGTATTTT. Translating gives CASSAGLYSGEEDTQYF.

The rearrangement uses TRBV20-1 and TRBJ1-2; unclear D gene. Germline lookup yields CDR1 DFQATT and CDR2 SNEGSKA (reference sequence). Between the trimmed V and J ends, which lost 0 bases and 8 bases, there was a span of 10 bases. CDR3 size: 12 residues. The CDR3 loop reads CSARDLREGYTF. CDR3 DNA: TGCAGTGCTAGAGATCTTAGGGAAGGCTACACCTTC.